These 28 T cell receptor beta chains originate from one sample sequenced in a study of T-cell reconstitution after alpha-beta-depleted transplantation in children. A TCRbeta library incorporating unique molecular identifiers was prepared. Each CDR3 protein gets one entry after TCRdb re-called the PCR reads with MiXCR. The repertoire includes about 610,000 distinct CDR3 sequences, more than 9% of them detected once, and 4% to 5% sits in the top ten. The sequences come from PBMCs from the stem cell graft donor, collected from the stem cell graft. The receptors here all came from a human donor who donated a stem cell graft to a child with acute myeloid leukemia.

The sample holds many counts of this clonotype. V is TRBV20-1 and J is TRBJ2-7; 9 nucleotides agree with TRBD2. CDR1 DFQATT and CDR2 SNEGSKA come from the germline V gene (reference sequence). V shed 0 bases and J 1 base; nucleotides not matched to a gene: 4. The CDR3 extends over 15 amino acids. CDR3: CSARDWAGGSYEQYF. CDR3 bases: TGCAGTGCTAGAGATTGGGCGGGAGGGTCCTACGAGCAGTACTTC.

As to this clonotype: The CDR3 ends on some other residue instead of the conserved phenylalanine or tryptophan, so this is likely a read error. V usage is TRBV7-9 and J usage is TRBJ2-5; D uncertain. CDR1 and CDR2 (germline): SEHNR, FQNEAQ (reference sequence). Trimming removed 2 bases from V and 2 bases from J, with 9 bases in between. The CDR3 is made up of 14 amino acids. The CDR3 region is CASSLQRIQETQYC. DNA of the CDR3: TGTGCCAGCAGCTTACAAAGGATACAAGAGACCCAGTACTGC.

This clonotype was recorded many times. This rearrangement joins TRBV14 to TRBJ2-3, with D perhaps matching TRBD1 (5 bases). Trimming left V 4 bases short and J 2 bases short, with 13 bases between. The CDR3 loop spans 15 amino acids. Germline-derived CDR1 and CDR2 are SGHDN and FVKESK. The chain's CDR3 is CASSPFGALTDTQYF. CDR3 coding DNA: TGTGCCAGCAGCCCGTTTGGGGCCCTCACAGATACGCAGTATTTT.

The chain recombines TRBV20-1 with TRBJ2-1, with D perhaps TRBD2 (5 bases). Germline assignment: CDR1 DFQATT and CDR2 SNEGSKA (reference sequence). The length of the CDR3 is 13 residues. V dropped 6 bases and J dropped 2 bases, with 11 bases sitting between them. The DNA of the CDR3 is TGCAGTGCCATCAGCGGAACCTACAATGAGCAGTTCTTC. This translates into CSAISGTYNEQFF.

In this sample, this clonotype turned up many times. The chain employs TRBV3-1 and TRBJ2-3; TRBD1 aligns across 9 bases. The germline CDR1 and CDR2 sequences are LGHDT and YNNKEL (reference sequence). The J segment lost 0 bases and the V segment lost 6 bases, leaving 4 bases of the junction unmatched. The CDR3 is 15 amino acids. The CDR3, as DNA: TGTGCCAGCAGACGGACAGGGGCTAGCACAGATACGCAGTATTTT. Translated: CASRRTGASTDTQYF.

This clonotype showed up just a few times. V and J are TRBV5-5 and TRBJ1-2; D perhaps matches TRBD1 (6 bases). V shed 0 bases and J shed 6 bases, with 18 bases lying between them. Germline lookup yields CDR1 SGHKS and CDR2 YYEKEE (reference sequence). This CDR3 is 16 amino acids long. CDR3 loop: CASSLARARTVNGYTF. For the CDR3, the DNA is TGTGCCAGCAGCTTGGCCCGGGCACGGACAGTTAATGGCTACACCTTC. The full variable domain, its missing parts supplied by reference TRBV5-5 and TRBJ1-2, is DAGVTQSPTHLIKTRGQQVTLRCSPISGHKSVSWYQQVLGQGPQFIFQYYEKEERGRGNFPDRFSARQFPNYSSELNVNALLLGDSALYLCASSLARARTVNGYTFGSGTRLTVV.

The chain's CDR3 is CSVDIGEVRVNTQYF. The CDR3 DNA reads TGCAGCGTTGACATCGGGGAGGTTCGAGTAAATACGCAGTATTTT. The chain combines TRBV29-1 with TRBJ2-3; perhaps TRBD2 as D (6 bases). Looked up from germline, CDR1 is SQVTM and CDR2 is ANQGSEA. The CDR3 has 15 residues. Trimming cost V 3 bases and J 7 bases, with 20 bases left between them.

This chain joins TRBV14 and TRBJ2-3; 7 bases line up with TRBD2. The V gene's germline CDR1 is SGHDN and CDR2 FVKESK. V trimming: 0 bases; J trimming: 4 bases; junction bases outside the gene matches: 7. The CDR3 consists of 16 residues. In DNA form, the CDR3 reads TGTGCCAGCAGCCAAGATAGGGGCGGGAGCTCAGATACGCAGTATTTT. It encodes CASSQDRGGSSDTQYF.

The chain carries TRBV3-1 and TRBJ2-5, with 7 bases identical to TRBD2. CDR1 LGHDT and CDR2 YNNKEL come from the germline V gene (reference sequence). The CDR3 consists of 14 residues. J lost 2 bases, V lost 4 bases, and 4 bases had no gene match. In nucleotides, the CDR3 is TGTGCCAGCAGCCTCCCTAGCGGTCAAGAGACCCAGTACTTC. It encodes CASSLPSGQETQYF.

This rearrangement joins TRBV3-1 to TRBJ2-5, with 15 bases that match TRBD2. CDR3 length: 18 amino acids. The V and J ends lost 1 base and 2 bases, in that order; junction bases with no gene match: 5. The germline V gene encodes CDR1 LGHDT and CDR2 YNNKEL (reference sequence). This CDR3 is CASSQARGTSGGQETQYF. The CDR3 coding sequence is TGTGCCAGCAGCCAAGCCCGGGGGACTAGCGGGGGGCAAGAGACCCAGTACTTC.

The chain couples TRBV28 to TRBJ1-5; D uncertain. Germline V CDR1 and CDR2: MDHEN, SYDVKM. This CDR3 region has 15 residues. Trimming took 8 bases from V and 1 from J, leaving 15 bases between them. The DNA of the CDR3 is TGTGCCAGCCTCCCGTCTCCTGGAAGCAATCAGCCCCAGCATTTT. Its protein is CASLPSPGSNQPQHF.

This clonotype has ten or more counts. The genes are TRBV29-1 and TRBJ2-1; TRBD1 matches at 10 bases. The CDR3 extends over 14 amino acids. Germline V gene sequence: CDR1 SQVTM, CDR2 ANQGSEA. The junction had 1 base not matched to a gene; V was cut back by 2 bases and J by 3 bases. CDR3 sequence: CSVERDRGYNEQFF. DNA of the CDR3: TGCAGCGTTGAAAGGGACAGGGGCTACAATGAGCAGTTCTTC.

This clonotype was observed many times. V is TRBV6-2 or TRBV6-3 and J is TRBJ2-1, with 13 bases aligning to TRBD2. V was clipped by 6 bases and J by 4 bases; unmatched bases: 6. This CDR3 contains 16 residues. Germline CDR1 MNHEY, CDR2 SVGEGT. In DNA form, the CDR3 reads TGTGCCAGCAGCCCCCGGACTAGCGGGGGTTACAATGAGCAGTTCTTC. Amino acid sequence: CASSPRTSGGYNEQFF.

In DNA, the CDR3 is TGTGCCAGCAGTGAAGACGGGATCGGCACAGATACGCAGTATTTT. Its protein product is CASSEDGIGTDTQYF. J is TRBJ2-3 and V is TRBV6-4, with D possibly TRBD2 on 5 matching bases. V dropped 3 bases and J dropped 1 base, with 11 bases sitting between them. From germline, CDR1 is MRHNA and CDR2 SNTAGT. CDR3 size: 15 residues.

This clonotype was seen repeatedly, ten times or more. This chain links TRBV5-1 with TRBJ2-5; the match to TRBD2 covers 7 bases. There are 15 residues in the CDR3. Germline trimming cut 4 bases from V and 5 bases from J; bases unmatched to any gene: 11. Looked up from germline, CDR1 is SGHRS and CDR2 is YFSETQ. The CDR3 sequence: CASSPDGGSEETQYF. CDR3 DNA sequence: TGCGCCAGCAGCCCCGATGGCGGGAGTGAGGAGACCCAGTACTTC.

The rearrangement joins TRBV27 to TRBJ2-7, with a possible D match to TRBD1 (6 bases). Germline CDR1 MNHEY, CDR2 SMNVEV (reference sequence). This CDR3 is built from 15 residues. The V gene lost 5 bases and the J gene lost 3 bases, with 17 bases spanning the gap. The CDR3, as DNA: TGTGCCAGCAGTCCCTTTCCAGGGGCGGGCTACGAGCAGTACTTC. This gives the protein CASSPFPGAGYEQYF.

V is TRBV15 and J is TRBJ2-2; D is perhaps TRBD1 or TRBD2 (5 bases each). The length of the CDR3 is 15 residues. Germline V CDR1 and CDR2: LNHNV, YYDKDF (reference sequence). V was trimmed by 1 base and J by 4 bases, leaving 10 bases between them. The CDR3 loop is CATSRGVGGTGELFF. The CDR3, as DNA: TGTGCCACCAGCAGAGGTGTTGGGGGCACCGGGGAGCTGTTTTTT.

This clonotype has ten or more counts. The rearrangement links TRBV20-1 to TRBJ2-3; possibly TRBD1 or TRBD2 for D (6 bases each). Germline loops: CDR1 DFQATT, CDR2 SNEGSKA (reference sequence). The V gene lost 3 bases and the J gene lost 4 bases, with 17 bases spanning the gap. This CDR3 region has 15 residues. DNA of the CDR3: TGCAGTGCTAGGAAGGGGGGAAGTGGCGCAGATACGCAGTATTTT. This encodes CSARKGGSGADTQYF.

This clonotype was observed at least ten times. The chain links TRBV30 to TRBJ1-2, with D perhaps TRBD1 (6 bases). The length of the CDR3 is 11 residues. The germline V gene has CDR1 GTSNPN and CDR2 SVGIG (reference sequence). Trimming stripped 4 bases from V and 5 bases from J, with 8 bases between. CDR3 protein: CAWNRAYGYTF. CDR3 nucleotide sequence: TGTGCCTGGAACAGGGCTTATGGCTACACCTTC. The entire variable domain, with the rest obtained from reference TRBV30 and TRBJ1-2, is as follows: SQTIHQWPATLVQPVGSPLSLECTVEGTSNPNLYWYRQAAGRGLQLLFYSVGIGQISSEVPQNLSASRPQDRQFILSSKKLLLSDSGFYLCAWNRAYGYTFGSGTRLTVV.

This clonotype showed up many times. The chain links TRBV29-1 to TRBJ2-5; 11 nucleotides agree with TRBD2. The CDR3 runs to 14 residues. Looked up from germline, CDR1 is SQVTM and CDR2 is ANQGSEA. Trimming at V came to 6 bases and at J to 4 bases, leaving 7 bases not matched to a gene. The CDR3 here is CSVSLAGGRETQYF. As DNA, the CDR3 is TGCAGCGTCTCTCTAGCGGGAGGACGAGAGACCCAGTACTTC.

The V and J genes are TRBV15 and TRBJ1-1, with D perhaps TRBD1 (5 bases). Trimming removed 4 bases at V and 4 bases at J, with 16 bases between. The CDR3 totals 15 residues. Germline lookup yields CDR1 LNHNV and CDR2 YYDKDF (reference sequence). The CDR3 region is CATSTDVGAGTEAFF. The CDR3 DNA reads as TGTGCCACCAGCACTGATGTTGGGGCCGGCACTGAAGCTTTCTTT. The full variable domain, completed using reference TRBV15 and TRBJ1-1, is DAMVIQNPRYQVTQFGKPVTLSCSQTLNHNVMYWYQQKSSQAPKLLFHYYDKDFNNEADTPDNFQSRRPNTSFCFLDIRSPGLGDTAMYLCATSTDVGAGTEAFFGQGTRLTVV.

This sequence joins TRBV7-6 and TRBJ1-1, with 11 bases lining up with TRBD1. The V gene end was trimmed by 6 bases and the J gene end by 4 bases; junction bases not matched to a gene: 13. Germline V CDR1 and CDR2: SGHVS, FNYEAQ. CDR3 length: 17 residues. The CDR3 is CASSSGQGAGLGTEAFF. The CDR3 region has the DNA TGTGCCAGCAGTAGCGGACAGGGGGCTGGATTGGGCACTGAAGCTTTCTTT. Looking up the rest from reference TRBV7-6 and TRBJ1-1 gives the full variable domain: GAGVSQSPRYKVTKRGQDVALRCDPISGHVSLYWYRQALGQGPEFLTYFNYEAQQDKSGLPNDRFSAERPEGSISTLTIQRTEQRDSAMYRCASSSGQGAGLGTEAFFGQGTRLTVV.

This clonotype appeared many times. The chain joins TRBV28 to TRBJ2-1; 7 bases map to TRBD1. The CDR3 contains 15 residues. J lost 8 bases, V lost 1 base, and 8 bases had no gene match. Germline values: CDR1 MDHEN, CDR2 SYDVKM. CDR3: CASSLFRQGQDEQFF. For the CDR3, the DNA is TGTGCCAGCAGTTTATTTAGACAGGGCCAGGATGAGCAGTTCTTC. The complete variable domain, with remaining parts taken from reference TRBV28 and TRBJ2-1, reads DVKVTQSSRYLVKRTGEKVFLECVQDMDHENMFWYRQDPGLGLRLIYFSYDVKMKEKGDIPEGYSVSREKKERFSLILESASTNQTSMYLCASSLFRQGQDEQFFGPGTRLTVL.

This clonotype was counted a few times. The chain is built from TRBV12-5 and TRBJ1-5, with D hard to call. Germline CDR1 reads LGHNT; CDR2 reads FRNRAP. V lost 6 bases and J lost 0, with 15 bases in between. The CDR3 runs to 16 residues. Written as DNA, the CDR3 is TGTGCTAGTGGAGGGTTGAGCGTCTATAGCAATCAGCCCCAGCATTTT. It yields the protein CASGGLSVYSNQPQHF.

V gene TRBV6-6 combines with J gene TRBJ1-1; D not resolved. Per germline, CDR1 MNHNY and CDR2 SVGAGI (reference sequence). The CDR3 loop spans 10 amino acids. Trimming removed 5 bases at V and 7 bases at J, with 5 bases between. CDR3 loop: CASSAYEAFF. As DNA, the CDR3 is TGTGCCAGCAGTGCGTATGAAGCTTTCTTT.

This chain uses TRBV24-1 with TRBJ2-3; 8 positions match TRBD1. The ends lost 7 bases at V and 6 bases at J; junction bases unmatched: 11. There are 15 residues in the CDR3. Germline lookup yields CDR1 KGHDR and CDR2 SFDVKD. Written as DNA, the CDR3 is TGTGCCACCAGCCAAACAAGGGGACAGGCGGATACGCAGTATTTT. Its translation is CATSQTRGQADTQYF.

This rearrangement joins TRBV20-1 to TRBJ2-6, with 8 nucleotides matching TRBD1. The CDR3 has 16 residues. Looked up from germline, CDR1 is DFQATT and CDR2 is SNEGSKA (reference sequence). V shed 3 bases, J shed 0 bases, and the junction held 4 bases outside the gene matches. CDR3 in DNA: TGCAGTGCTAGTGTCCAGGGGGCCTCTGGGGCCAACGTCCTGACTTTC. Translating gives CSASVQGASGANVLTF.

This clonotype appeared many times. The gene calls are TRBV12-5 and TRBJ2-5; 10 positions agree with TRBD2. With 6 bases clipped from V and 7 bases from J, the junction kept 17 bases outside the gene matches. The CDR3 is 17 residues long. The germline V gene has CDR1 LGHNT and CDR2 FRNRAP. CDR3 amino acids: CASGSKPGLARRGTQYF. Written as DNA, the CDR3 is TGTGCTAGTGGATCTAAACCGGGACTAGCGAGACGAGGGACCCAGTACTTC. The variable domain in full, completed from reference TRBV12-5 and TRBJ2-5, reads DARVTQTPRHKVTEMGQEVTMRCQPILGHNTVFWYRQTMMQGLELLAYFRNRAPLDDSGMPKDRFSAEMPDATLATLKIQPSEPRDSAVYFCASGSKPGLARRGTQYFGPGTRLLVL.